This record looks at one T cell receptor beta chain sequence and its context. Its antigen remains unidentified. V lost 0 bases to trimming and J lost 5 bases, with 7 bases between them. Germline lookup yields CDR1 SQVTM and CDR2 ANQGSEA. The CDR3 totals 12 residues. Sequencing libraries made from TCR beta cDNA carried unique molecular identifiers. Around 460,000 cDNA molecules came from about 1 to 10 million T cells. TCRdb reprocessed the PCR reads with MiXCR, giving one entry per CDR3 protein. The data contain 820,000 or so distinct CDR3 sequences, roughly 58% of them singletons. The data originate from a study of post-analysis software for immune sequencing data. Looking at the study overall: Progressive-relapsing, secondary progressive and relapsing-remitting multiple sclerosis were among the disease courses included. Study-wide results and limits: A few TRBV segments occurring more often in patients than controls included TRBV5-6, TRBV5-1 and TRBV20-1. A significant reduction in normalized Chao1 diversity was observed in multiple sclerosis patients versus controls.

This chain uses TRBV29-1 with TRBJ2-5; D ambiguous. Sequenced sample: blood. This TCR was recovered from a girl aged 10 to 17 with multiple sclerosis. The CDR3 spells CSVEDPDETQYF. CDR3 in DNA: TGCAGCGTTGAAGATCCCGATGAGACCCAGTACTTC. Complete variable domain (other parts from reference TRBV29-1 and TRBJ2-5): SAVISQKPSRDICQRGTSLTIQCQVDSQVTMMFWYRQQPGQSLTLIATANQGSEATYESGFVIDKFPISRPNLTFSTLTVSNMSPEDSSIYLCSVEDPDETQYFGPGTRLLVL.